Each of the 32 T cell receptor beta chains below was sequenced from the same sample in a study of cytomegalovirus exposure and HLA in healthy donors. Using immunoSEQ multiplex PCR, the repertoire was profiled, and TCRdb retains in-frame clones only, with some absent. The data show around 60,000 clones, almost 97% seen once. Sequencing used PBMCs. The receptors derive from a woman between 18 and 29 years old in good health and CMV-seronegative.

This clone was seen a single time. The CDR3 DNA reads as TGTGCCAGCAGCCCCGGCGGGGGCCGCAATGAGCAGTTCTTC. This translates into CASSPGGGRNEQFF. V gene TRBV7-3 combines with J gene TRBJ2-1, with a tentative D call TRBD2 (7 bases). Germline CDR1 and CDR2: SGHTA and FQGTGA. Deletions cut 5 bases from V and 6 bases from J, with 14 bases between. The CDR3 spans 14 residues.

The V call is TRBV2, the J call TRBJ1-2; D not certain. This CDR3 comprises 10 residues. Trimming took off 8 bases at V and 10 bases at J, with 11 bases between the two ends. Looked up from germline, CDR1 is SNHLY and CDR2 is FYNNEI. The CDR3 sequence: CASWRDHYTF. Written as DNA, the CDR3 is TGTGCCAGCTGGCGGGATCACTACACCTTC.

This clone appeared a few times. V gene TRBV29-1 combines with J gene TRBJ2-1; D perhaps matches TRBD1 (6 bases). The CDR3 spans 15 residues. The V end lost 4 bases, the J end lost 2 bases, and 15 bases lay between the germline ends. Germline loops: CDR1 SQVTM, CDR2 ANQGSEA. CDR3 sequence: CSVGDQGPTYNEQFF. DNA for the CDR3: TGCAGCGTTGGGGACCAGGGGCCGACCTACAATGAGCAGTTCTTC.

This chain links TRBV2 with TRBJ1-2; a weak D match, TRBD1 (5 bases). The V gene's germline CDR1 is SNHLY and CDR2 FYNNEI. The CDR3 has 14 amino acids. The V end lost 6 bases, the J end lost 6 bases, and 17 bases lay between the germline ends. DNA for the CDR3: TGTGCCAGCAGGGCCCGACAGTTCCCCGATGGCTACACCTTC. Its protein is CASRARQFPDGYTF.

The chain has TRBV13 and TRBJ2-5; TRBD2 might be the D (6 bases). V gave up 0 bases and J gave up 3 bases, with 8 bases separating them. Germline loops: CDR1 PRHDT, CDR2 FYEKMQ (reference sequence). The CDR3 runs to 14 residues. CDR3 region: CASSLGGGEETQYF. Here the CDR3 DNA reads TGTGCCAGCAGCTTAGGAGGAGGGGAAGAGACCCAGTACTTC.

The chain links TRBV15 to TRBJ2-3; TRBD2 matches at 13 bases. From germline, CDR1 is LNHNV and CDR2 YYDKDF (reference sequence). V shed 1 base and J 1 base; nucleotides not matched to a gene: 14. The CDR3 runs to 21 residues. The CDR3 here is CATSRAGLAGDPNGGTDTQYF. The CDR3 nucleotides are TGTGCCACCAGCAGAGCCGGACTAGCGGGGGACCCCAACGGCGGCACAGATACGCAGTATTTT.

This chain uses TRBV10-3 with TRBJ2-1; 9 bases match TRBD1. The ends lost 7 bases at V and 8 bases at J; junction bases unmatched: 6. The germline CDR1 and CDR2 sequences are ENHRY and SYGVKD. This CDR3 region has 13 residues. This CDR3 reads CAITKTGGDEQFF. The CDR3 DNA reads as TGTGCCATCACCAAGACAGGGGGGGATGAGCAGTTCTTC.

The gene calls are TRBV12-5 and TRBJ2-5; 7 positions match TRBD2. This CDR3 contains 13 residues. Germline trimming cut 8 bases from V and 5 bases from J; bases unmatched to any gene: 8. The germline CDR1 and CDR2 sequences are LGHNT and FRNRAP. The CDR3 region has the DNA TGTGCTAGTCGGCGGGGGAGAGGGGAGACCCAGTACTTC. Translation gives CASRRGRGETQYF.

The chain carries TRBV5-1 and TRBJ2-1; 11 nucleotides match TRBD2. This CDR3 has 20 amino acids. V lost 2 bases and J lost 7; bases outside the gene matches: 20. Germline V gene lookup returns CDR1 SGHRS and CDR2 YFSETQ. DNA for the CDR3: TGCGCCAGCAGCTTCCCAACCCGGGGACTAGCGGACCTGGGGGGGAATGAGCAGTTCTTC. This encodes CASSFPTRGLADLGGNEQFF.

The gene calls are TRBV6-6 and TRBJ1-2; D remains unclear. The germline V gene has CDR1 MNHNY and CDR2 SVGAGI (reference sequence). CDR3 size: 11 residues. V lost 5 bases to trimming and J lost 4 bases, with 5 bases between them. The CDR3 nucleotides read TGTGCCAGCAGTACCAGCTATGGCTACACCTTC. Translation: CASSTSYGYTF.

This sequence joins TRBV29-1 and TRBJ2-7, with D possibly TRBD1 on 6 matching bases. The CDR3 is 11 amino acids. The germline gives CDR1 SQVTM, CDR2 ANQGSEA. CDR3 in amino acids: CSAGRGYEQYF. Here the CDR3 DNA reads TGCAGTGCAGGCAGGGGCTACGAGCAGTACTTC.

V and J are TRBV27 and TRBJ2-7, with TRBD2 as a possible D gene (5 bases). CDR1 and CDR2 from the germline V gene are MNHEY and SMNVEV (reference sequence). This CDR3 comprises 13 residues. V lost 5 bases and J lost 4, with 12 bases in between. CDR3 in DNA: TGTGCCAGCAGTATCGGGGTGGGTTACGAGCAGTACTTC. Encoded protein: CASSIGVGYEQYF.

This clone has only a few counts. CDR3 in amino acids: CASSLARLGTDTQYF. The CDR3 DNA reads TGTGCCAGCAGCTTAGCGCGGCTAGGCACAGATACGCAGTATTTT. This chain joins TRBV7-2 and TRBJ2-3; D is unresolved. CDR3 size: 15 residues. Germline V gene data show CDR1 as SGHTA and CDR2 as FQGNSA. V lost 0 bases and J lost 1, with 8 bases in between.

This CDR3 reads CSVEPTSGSSYNEQFF. The DNA for the CDR3 is TGCAGCGTTGAACCGACTAGCGGGAGCTCCTACAATGAGCAGTTCTTC. The chain links TRBV29-1 to TRBJ2-1; 12 bases are a match to TRBD2. V gave up 2 bases and J gave up 0 bases; unmatched junction bases: 2. From germline, CDR1 is SQVTM and CDR2 ANQGSEA. The CDR3 has 16 residues.

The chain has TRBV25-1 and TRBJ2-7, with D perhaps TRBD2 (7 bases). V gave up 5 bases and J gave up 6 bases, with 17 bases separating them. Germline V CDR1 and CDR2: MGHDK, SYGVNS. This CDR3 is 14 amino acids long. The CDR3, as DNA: TGTGCCAGCAGTCCCAGGGTAGGGGGGGGCGAGCAGTACTTC. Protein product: CASSPRVGGGEQYF.

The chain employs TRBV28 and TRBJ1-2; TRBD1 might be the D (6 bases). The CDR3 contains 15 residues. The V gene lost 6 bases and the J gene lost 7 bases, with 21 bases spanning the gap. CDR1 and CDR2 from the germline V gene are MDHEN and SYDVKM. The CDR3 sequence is CASRPPPGGLGGYTF. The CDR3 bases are TGTGCCAGCAGGCCTCCCCCGGGGGGGCTCGGTGGCTACACCTTC.

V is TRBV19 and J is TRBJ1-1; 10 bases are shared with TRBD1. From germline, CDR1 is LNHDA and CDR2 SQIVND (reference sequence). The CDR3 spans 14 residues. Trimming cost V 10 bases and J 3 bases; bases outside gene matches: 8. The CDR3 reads CATRQGARYTEAFF. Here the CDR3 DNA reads TGTGCCACCCGACAGGGGGCACGGTACACTGAAGCTTTCTTT.

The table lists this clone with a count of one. DNA of the CDR3: TGTGCCAGCAGCCCCGGACAGAGAAGGGCCACAGATACGCAGTATTTT. Protein sequence: CASSPGQRRATDTQYF. The gene calls are TRBV5-4 and TRBJ2-3, with TRBD1 as a possible D gene (6 bases). The V end was cut by 4 bases, the J end by 2 bases, with 17 bases between. The germline V gene has CDR1 SGHNT and CDR2 YYREEE (reference sequence). The CDR3 totals 16 residues.

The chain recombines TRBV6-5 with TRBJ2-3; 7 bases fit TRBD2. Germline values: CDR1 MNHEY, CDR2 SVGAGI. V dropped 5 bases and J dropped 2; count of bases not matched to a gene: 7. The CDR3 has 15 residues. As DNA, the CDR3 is TGTGCCAGCAGTCCCGAGCGGGGATACACAGATACGCAGTATTTT. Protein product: CASSPERGYTDTQYF.

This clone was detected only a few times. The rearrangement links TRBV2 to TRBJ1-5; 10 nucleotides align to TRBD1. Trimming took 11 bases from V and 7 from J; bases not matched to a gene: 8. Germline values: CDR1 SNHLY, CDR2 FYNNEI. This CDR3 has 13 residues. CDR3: CAGDRGPQQPQHF. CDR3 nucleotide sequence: TGTGCCGGTGACAGGGGGCCACAGCAGCCCCAGCATTTT.

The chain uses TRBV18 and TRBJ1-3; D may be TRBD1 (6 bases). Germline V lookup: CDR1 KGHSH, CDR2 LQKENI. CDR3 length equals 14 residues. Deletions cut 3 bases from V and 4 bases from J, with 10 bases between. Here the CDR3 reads CASSPGTLGNTIYF. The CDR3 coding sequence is TGTGCCAGCTCACCCGGGACACTCGGAAACACCATATATTTT.

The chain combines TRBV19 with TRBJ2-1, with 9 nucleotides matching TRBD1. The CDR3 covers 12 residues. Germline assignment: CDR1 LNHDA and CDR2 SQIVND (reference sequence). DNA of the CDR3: TGTTCCACAGGGGGCGCGGGAAATGAGCAGTTCTTC. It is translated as CSTGGAGNEQFF.

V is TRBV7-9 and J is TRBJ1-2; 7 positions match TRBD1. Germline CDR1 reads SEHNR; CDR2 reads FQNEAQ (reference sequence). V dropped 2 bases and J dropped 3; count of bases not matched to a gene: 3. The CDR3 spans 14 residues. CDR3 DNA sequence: TGTGCCAGCAGCTTAAGGGGGCGCGACTATGGCTACACCTTC. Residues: CASSLRGRDYGYTF.

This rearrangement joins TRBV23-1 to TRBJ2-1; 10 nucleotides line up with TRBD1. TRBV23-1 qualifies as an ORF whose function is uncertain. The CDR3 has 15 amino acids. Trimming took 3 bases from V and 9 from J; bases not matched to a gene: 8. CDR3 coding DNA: TGCGCCAGCAGTCACCCGGACAGGGGGGCGGGTGAGCAGTTCTTC. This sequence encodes CASSHPDRGAGEQFF.

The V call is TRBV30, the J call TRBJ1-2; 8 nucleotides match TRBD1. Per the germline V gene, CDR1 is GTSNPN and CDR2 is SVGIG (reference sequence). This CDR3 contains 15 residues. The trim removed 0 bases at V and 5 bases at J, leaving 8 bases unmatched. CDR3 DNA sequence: TGTGCCTGGAGTGTGGGCAGGGGGCTCTATTATGGCTACACCTTC. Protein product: CAWSVGRGLYYGYTF.

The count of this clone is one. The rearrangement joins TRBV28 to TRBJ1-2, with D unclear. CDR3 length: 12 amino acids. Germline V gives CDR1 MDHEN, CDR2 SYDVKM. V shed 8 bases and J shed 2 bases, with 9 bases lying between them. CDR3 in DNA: TGTGCCAGCCTCGGGTCGAACTATGGCTACACCTTC. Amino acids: CASLGSNYGYTF.

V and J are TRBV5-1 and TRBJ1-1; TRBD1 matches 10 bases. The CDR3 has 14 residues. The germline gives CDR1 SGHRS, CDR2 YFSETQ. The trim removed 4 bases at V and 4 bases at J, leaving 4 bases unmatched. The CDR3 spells CASSPGQGGTEAFF. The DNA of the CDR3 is TGCGCCAGCAGCCCAGGACAGGGGGGCACTGAAGCTTTCTTT.

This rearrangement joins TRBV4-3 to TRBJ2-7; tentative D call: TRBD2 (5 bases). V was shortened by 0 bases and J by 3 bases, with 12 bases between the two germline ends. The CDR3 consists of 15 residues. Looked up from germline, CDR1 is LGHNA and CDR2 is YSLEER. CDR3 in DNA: TGCGCCAGCAGCCAAGACCCAACGGGGAGCTACGAGCAGTACTTC. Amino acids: CASSQDPTGSYEQYF.

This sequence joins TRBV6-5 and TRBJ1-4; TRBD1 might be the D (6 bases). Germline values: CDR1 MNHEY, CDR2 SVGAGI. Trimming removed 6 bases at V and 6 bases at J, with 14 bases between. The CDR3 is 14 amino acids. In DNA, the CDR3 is TGTGCCAGCAGGAAGGGGGGGAAGGATGAAAAACTGTTTTTT. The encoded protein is CASRKGGKDEKLFF.

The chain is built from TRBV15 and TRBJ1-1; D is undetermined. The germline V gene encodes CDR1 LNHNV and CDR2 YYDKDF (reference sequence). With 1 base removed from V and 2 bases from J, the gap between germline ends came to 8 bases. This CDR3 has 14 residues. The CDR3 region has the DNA TGTGCCACCAGCAGAGGTCAGACTAACACTGAAGCTTTCTTT. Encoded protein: CATSRGQTNTEAFF. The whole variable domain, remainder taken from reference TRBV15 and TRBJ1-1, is DAMVIQNPRYQVTQFGKPVTLSCSQTLNHNVMYWYQQKSSQAPKLLFHYYDKDFNNEADTPDNFQSRRPNTSFCFLDIRSPGLGDTAMYLCATSRGQTNTEAFFGQGTRLTVV.

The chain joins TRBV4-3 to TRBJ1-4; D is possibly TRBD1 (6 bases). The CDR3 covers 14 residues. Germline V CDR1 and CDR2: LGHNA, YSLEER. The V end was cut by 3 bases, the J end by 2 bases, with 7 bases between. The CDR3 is CASSQGATNEKLFF. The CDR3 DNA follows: TGCGCCAGCAGCCAGGGGGCGACTAATGAAAAACTGTTTTTT.

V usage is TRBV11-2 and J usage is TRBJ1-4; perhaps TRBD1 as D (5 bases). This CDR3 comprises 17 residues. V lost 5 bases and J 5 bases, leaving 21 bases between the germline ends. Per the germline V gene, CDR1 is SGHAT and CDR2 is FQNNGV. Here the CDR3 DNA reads TGTGCCAGCAGCATCCTCCCGGATCCGGGGGGAAATGAAAAACTGTTTTTT. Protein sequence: CASSILPDPGGNEKLFF.